This T cell receptor (beta chain) was captured by sequencing in a study of cytomegalovirus exposure and HLA in healthy donors. PCR primers comprised 60 Vbeta and 13 Jbeta primers. The table came from immunoSEQ multiplex PCR; TCRdb's copy has only in-frame clones and leaves some out. The sample contains approximately 170,000 clones, 60% to 85% of which appear only once. The source is a woman between 40 and 50 years old in good health and CMV-seropositive. Sequencing input: PBMCs.

The CDR3, as DNA: TGTGCCAGCAGCTCCGGAGGGTTTCTCACTGAAGCTTTCTTT. Its protein is CASSSGGFLTEAFF. The chain employs TRBV9 and TRBJ1-1; D is undetermined. The ends were cut back, 4 bases at V and 4 bases at J, with 14 bases in the middle. The CDR3 has 14 residues. Germline loops: CDR1 SGDLS, CDR2 YYNGEE.